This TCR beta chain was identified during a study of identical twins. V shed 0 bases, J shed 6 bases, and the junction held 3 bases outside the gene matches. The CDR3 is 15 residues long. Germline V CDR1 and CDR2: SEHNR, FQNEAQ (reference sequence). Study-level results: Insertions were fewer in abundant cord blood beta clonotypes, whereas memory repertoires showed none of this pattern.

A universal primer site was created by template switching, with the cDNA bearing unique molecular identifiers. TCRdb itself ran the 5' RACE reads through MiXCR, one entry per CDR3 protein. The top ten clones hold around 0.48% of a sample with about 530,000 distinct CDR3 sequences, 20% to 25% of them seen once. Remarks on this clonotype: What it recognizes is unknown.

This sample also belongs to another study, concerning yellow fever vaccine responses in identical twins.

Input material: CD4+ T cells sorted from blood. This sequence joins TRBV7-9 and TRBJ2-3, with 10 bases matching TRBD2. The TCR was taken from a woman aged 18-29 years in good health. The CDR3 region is CASSLASSGSDTQYF. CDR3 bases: TGTGCCAGCAGCTTAGCCTCTAGCGGGAGTGATACGCAGTATTTT.